Listed here is a single T cell receptor (beta chain). Antigen: not known. 13 Jbeta primers and 60 Vbeta primers were used for the PCR. The method was immunoSEQ multiplex PCR; TCRdb's version includes in-frame clones alone and lacks a portion of them. The repertoire holds some 200,000 clones, with just under 70% as singletons. The data were obtained in a study of cytomegalovirus exposure and HLA in healthy donors. This CDR3 has 12 residues. V was pared by 1 base and J by 7 bases, with 8 bases between. Germline CDR1 and CDR2: SEHNR and FQNEAQ (reference sequence). Whole-study findings and limits: Overall, around 150 TCR beta chains were annotated as cytomegalovirus-associated.

The sequenced sample consisted of PBMCs. The receptor was derived from a man between 35 and 55 years old in good health and CMV-seropositive. This chain uses TRBV7-9 with TRBJ2-7; D not resolved. The CDR3 loop reads CASSLVVGEQYF. The CDR3 DNA reads as TGTGCCAGCAGCTTAGTCGTCGGTGAGCAGTACTTC.